This T cell receptor (beta chain) was retrieved from a study of shared clonotypes between healthy human individuals. Assay used: immunoSEQ multiplex PCR; TCRdb lists only in-frame clones, some missing. This sample yields about 1 million clones, of which 75% are seen a single time; around 1.5% belongs to the top ten. V was clipped by 8 bases and J by 2 bases, with 10 bases between them. Germline V gene lookup returns CDR1 MNHEY and CDR2 SMNVEV (reference sequence). CDR3 length: 13 amino acids. Regarding this clone: Its specificity is not known.

Overall study results and limits: Some clonotypes were shared by all four sorted-subset donors, while others were not shared. The non-shared ones had lower generation probabilities than the shared ones.

The sample taken for sequencing was memory CD4+ T cells sorted from blood. Subset given: CD45RA-negative fraction. This rearrangement joins TRBV27 to TRBJ1-5, with D unresolved. This sequence originates from a man between 18 and 29 years old in good health. The CDR3 is CASRAAGNQPQHF. The CDR3 region has the DNA TGTGCCAGCCGGGCAGCTGGCAATCAGCCCCAGCATTTT.